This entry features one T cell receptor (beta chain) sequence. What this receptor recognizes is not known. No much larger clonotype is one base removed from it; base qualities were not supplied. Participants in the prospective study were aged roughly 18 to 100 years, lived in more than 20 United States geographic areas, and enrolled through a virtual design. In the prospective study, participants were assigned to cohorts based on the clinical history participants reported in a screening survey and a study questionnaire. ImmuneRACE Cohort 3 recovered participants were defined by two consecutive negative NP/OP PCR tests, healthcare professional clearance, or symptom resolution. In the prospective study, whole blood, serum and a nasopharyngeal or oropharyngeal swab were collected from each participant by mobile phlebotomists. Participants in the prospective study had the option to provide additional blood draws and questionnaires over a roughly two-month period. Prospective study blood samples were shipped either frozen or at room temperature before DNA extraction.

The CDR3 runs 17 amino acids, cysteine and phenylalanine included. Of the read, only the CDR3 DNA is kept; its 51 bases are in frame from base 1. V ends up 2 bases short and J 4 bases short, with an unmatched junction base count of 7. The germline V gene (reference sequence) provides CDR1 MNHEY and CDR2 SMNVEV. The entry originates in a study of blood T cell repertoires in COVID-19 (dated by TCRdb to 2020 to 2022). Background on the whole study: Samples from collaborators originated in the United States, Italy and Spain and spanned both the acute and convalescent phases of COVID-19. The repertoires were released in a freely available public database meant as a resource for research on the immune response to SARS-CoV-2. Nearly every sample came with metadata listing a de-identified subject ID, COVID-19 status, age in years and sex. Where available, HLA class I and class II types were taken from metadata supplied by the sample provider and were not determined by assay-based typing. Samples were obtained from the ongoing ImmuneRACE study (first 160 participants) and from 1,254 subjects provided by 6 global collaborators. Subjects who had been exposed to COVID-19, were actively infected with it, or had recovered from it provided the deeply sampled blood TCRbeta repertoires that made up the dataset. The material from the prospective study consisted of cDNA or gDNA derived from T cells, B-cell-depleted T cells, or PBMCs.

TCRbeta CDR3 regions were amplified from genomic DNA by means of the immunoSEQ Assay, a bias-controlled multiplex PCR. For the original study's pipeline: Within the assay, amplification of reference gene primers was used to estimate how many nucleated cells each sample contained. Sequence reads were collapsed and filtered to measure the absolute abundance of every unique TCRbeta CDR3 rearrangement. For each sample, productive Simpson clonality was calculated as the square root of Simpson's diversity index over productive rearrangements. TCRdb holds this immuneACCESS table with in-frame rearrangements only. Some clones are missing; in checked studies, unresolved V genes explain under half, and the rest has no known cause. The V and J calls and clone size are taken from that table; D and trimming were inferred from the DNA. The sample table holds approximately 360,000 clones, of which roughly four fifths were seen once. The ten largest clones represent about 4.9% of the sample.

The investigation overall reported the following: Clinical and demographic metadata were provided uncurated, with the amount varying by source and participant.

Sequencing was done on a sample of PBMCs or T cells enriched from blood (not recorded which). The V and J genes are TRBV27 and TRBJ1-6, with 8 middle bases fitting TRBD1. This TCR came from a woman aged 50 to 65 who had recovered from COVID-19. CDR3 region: CASSLRQGAVYNSPLHF. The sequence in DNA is TGTGCCAGCAGTTTACGCCAGGGGGCTGTGTATAATTCACCCCTCCACTTT.